This passage covers 4 T cell receptor beta chains from one sample sequenced in a study of blood T cell repertoires in COVID-19. Method: immunoSEQ multiplex PCR; TCRdb's copy keeps in-frame clones and lacks some. The sample includes 300,000 to 400,000 clones, 80% to 90% of them seen just once. Sequenced input: PBMCs or T cells enriched from blood (not recorded which). The receptor set was obtained from a man aged 18 to 30 who had recovered from COVID-19.

CDR3 DNA: TGTGCCAGCAGTTTAGCCGGGTATGGAAAACTGTTTTTT. Translating it yields CASSLAGYGKLFF. V usage is TRBV12-3 or TRBV12-4 and J usage is TRBJ1-4; D remains ambiguous. There are 13 residues in the CDR3. The V and J ends lost 0 bases and 10 bases respectively, with 9 bases between them.

The chain combines TRBV5-1 with TRBJ2-3; TRBD2 might be the D (6 bases). The CDR3 totals 15 residues. Trimming pared 4 bases from V and 2 bases from J, leaving 14 bases between. Per the germline V gene, CDR1 is SGHRS and CDR2 is YFSETQ. The CDR3 loop is CASSTRDSNTDTQYF. CDR3 coding DNA: TGCGCCAGCAGCACCCGGGACTCTAACACAGATACGCAGTATTTT.

In DNA, the CDR3 is TGTGCCAGCAGCCGCGCGGGATTCTCCTACGAGCAGTACTTC. This translates into CASSRAGFSYEQYF. The rearrangement joins TRBV7-9 to TRBJ2-7; D is perhaps TRBD2 (6 bases). Germline-derived CDR1 and CDR2 are SEHNR and FQNEAQ (reference sequence). The CDR3 has 14 residues. V lost 5 bases and J 0 bases, leaving 11 bases between the germline ends.

This sequence joins TRBV11-2 and TRBJ2-7; 8 bases map to TRBD1. Germline loops: CDR1 SGHAT, CDR2 FQNNGV. V gave up 3 bases and J gave up 4 bases; unmatched junction bases: 5. The CDR3 is made up of 14 amino acids. The CDR3 bases are TGTGCCAGCAGCTTGTCACAGGGGGTATACGAGCAGTACTTC. It codes for CASSLSQGVYEQYF.